This record covers a single TCR beta chain. These data come from a study of blood T cells in healthy people across ages. Then a second PCR, running roughly 7 to 12 cycles, was carried out with a sample-barcoded 5' primer and a J-beta primer mix. All samples yielded 3 million or more CDR3-containing paired-end reads. Via MiXCR, TCRdb re-called the 5' RACE reads, giving one row per CDR3 protein. Among approximately 800,000 distinct CDR3 sequences listed, around 45% were seen once. This CDR3 comprises 13 residues. The V and J ends lost 3 bases and 7 bases, in that order; junction bases with no gene match: 2. The germline V gene encodes CDR1 SGHTA and CDR2 FQGNSA.

This clonotype was sampled from an elderly man in good health. The V call is TRBV7-2, the J call TRBJ2-2, with 7 bases that match TRBD2. The sequencing sample was made of blood. CDR3 sequence reads: CASSLREYGELFF. CDR3 sequence (DNA): TGTGCCAGCAGCTTGCGGGAGTACGGGGAGCTGTTTTTT.